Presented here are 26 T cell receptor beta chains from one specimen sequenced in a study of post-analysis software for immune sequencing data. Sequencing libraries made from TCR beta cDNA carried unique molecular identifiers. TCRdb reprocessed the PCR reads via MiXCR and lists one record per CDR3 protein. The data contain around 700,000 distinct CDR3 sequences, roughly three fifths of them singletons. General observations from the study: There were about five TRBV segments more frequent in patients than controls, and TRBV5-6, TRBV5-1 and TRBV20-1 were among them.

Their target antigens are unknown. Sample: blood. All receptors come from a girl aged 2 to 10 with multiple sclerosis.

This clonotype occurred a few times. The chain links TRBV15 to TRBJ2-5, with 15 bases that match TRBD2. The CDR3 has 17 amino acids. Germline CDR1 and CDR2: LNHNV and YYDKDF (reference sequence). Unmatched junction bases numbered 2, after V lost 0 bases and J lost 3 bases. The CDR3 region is CATSRDWTSGGEETQYF. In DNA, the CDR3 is TGTGCCACCAGCAGAGATTGGACTAGCGGGGGGGAAGAGACCCAGTACTTC.

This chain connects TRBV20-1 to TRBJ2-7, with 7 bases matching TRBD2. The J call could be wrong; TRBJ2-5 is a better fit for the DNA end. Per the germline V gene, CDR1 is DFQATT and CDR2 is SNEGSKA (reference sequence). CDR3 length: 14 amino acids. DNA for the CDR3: TGCAGTGCTAGTAGGCGGGAGTTTCAAGAGACCCAGTACTTC. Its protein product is CSASRREFQETQYF.

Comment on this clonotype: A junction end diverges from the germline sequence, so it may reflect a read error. The CDR3 sequence: CAGSLVMGRNTEAFF. CDR3 coding DNA: TGCGCCGGCAGCTTGGTGATGGGGAGAAACACTGAAGCTTTCTTT. The chain carries TRBV5-1 and TRBJ1-1, with unresolved D. Germline CDR1 and CDR2: SGHRS and YFSETQ. This CDR3 is 15 amino acids long.

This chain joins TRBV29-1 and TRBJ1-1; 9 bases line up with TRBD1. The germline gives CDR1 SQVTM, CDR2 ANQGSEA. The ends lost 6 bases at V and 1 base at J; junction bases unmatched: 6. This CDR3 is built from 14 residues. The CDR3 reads CSVFPGQGNTEAFF. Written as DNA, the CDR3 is TGCAGCGTGTTTCCGGGACAGGGGAACACTGAAGCTTTCTTT.

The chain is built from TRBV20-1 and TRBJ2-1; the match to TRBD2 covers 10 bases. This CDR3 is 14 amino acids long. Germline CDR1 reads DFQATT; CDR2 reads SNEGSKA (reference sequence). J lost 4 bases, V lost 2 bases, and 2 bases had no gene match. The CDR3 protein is CSARSSGRYNEQFF. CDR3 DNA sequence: TGCAGTGCTAGATCTAGCGGGAGATACAATGAGCAGTTCTTC.

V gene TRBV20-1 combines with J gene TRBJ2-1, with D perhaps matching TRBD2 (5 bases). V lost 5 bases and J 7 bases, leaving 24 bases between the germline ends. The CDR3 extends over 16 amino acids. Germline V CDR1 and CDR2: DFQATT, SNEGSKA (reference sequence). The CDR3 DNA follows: TGCAGTGCTCTTGCCGACTCTAGCCAACATCGGAATGAGCAGTTCTTC. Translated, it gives CSALADSSQHRNEQFF.

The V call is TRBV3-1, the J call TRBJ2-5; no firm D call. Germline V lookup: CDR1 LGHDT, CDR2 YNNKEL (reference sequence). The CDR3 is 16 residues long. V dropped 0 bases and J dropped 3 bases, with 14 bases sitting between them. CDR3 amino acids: CASSQEAHSPEETQYF. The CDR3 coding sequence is TGTGCCAGCAGCCAAGAGGCCCATAGCCCCGAAGAGACCCAGTACTTC.

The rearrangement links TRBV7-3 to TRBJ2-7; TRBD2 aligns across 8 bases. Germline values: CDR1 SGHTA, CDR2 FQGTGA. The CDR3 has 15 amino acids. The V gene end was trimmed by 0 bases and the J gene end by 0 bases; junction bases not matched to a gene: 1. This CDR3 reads CASSLTGTSSYEQYF. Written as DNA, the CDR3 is TGTGCCAGCAGCTTAACCGGGACTAGCTCCTACGAGCAGTACTTC.

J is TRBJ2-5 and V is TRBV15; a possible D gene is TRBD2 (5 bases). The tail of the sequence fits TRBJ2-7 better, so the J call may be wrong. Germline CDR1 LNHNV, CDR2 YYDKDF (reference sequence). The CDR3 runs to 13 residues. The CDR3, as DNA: TGTGCCACCAGCGGAGGACGGAGTTACGAGCAGTACTTC. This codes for CATSGGRSYEQYF.

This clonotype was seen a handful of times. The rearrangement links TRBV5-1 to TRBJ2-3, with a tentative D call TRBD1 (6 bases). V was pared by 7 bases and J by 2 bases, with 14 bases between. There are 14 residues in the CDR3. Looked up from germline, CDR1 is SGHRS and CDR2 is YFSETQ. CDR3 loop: CASVPGHITDTQYF. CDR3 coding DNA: TGCGCCAGCGTGCCGGGACACATCACAGATACGCAGTATTTT.

This chain's CDR3 is CASSPRGTNQETQYF. The CDR3 region has the DNA TGTGCCAGCTCACCCAGAGGGACTAACCAAGAGACCCAGTACTTC. The chain couples TRBV18 to TRBJ2-5; 7 bases are a match to TRBD2. The germline CDR1 and CDR2 sequences are KGHSH and LQKENI. The CDR3 is made up of 15 amino acids. V shed 3 bases and J 0 bases; nucleotides not matched to a gene: 4. Variable domain in full (rest from reference TRBV18 and TRBJ2-5): NAGVMQNPRHLVRRRGQEARLRCSPMKGHSHVYWYRQLPEEGLKFMVYLQKENIIDESGMPKERFSAEFPKEGPSILRIQQVVRGDSAAYFCASSPRGTNQETQYFGPGTRLLVL.

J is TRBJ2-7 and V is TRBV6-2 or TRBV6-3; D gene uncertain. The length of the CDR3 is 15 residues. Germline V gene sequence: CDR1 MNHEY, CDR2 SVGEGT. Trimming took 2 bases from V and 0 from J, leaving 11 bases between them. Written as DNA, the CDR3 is TGTGCCAGCAGTTACGGCGGTAGGAGCTCCTACGAGCAGTACTTC. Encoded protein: CASSYGGRSSYEQYF.

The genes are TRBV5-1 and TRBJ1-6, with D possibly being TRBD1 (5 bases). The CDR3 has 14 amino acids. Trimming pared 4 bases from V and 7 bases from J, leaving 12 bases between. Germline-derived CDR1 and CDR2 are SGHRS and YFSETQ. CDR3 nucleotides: TGCGCCAGCAGCCTACAGGCGGCCAATTCACCCCTCCACTTT. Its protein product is CASSLQAANSPLHF.

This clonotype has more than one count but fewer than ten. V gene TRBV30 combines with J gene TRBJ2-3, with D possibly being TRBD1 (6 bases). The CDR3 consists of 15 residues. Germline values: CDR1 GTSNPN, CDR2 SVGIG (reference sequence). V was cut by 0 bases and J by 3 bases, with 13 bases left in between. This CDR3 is CAWSVHGGATDTQYF. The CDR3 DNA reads TGTGCCTGGAGTGTACATGGGGGCGCAACAGATACGCAGTATTTT.

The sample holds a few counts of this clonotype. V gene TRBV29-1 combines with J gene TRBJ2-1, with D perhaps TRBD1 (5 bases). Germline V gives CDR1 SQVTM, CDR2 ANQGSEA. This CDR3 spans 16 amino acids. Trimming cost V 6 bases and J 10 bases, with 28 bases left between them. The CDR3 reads CSVLPLRWGGVREQFF. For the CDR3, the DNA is TGCAGCGTCCTCCCCCTGCGATGGGGCGGTGTTAGGGAGCAGTTCTTC.

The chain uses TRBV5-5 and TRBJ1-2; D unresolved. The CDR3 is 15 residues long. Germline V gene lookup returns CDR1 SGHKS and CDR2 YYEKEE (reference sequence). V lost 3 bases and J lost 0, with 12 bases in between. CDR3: CASSSGATPNYGYTF. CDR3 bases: TGTGCCAGCAGCTCCGGAGCCACTCCTAACTATGGCTACACCTTC.

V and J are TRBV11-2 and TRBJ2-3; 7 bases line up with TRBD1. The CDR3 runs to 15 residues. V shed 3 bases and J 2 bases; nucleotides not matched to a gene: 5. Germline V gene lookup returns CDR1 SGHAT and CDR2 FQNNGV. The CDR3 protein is CASSFGTEVTDTQYF. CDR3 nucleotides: TGTGCCAGCAGCTTCGGGACAGAAGTCACAGATACGCAGTATTTT.

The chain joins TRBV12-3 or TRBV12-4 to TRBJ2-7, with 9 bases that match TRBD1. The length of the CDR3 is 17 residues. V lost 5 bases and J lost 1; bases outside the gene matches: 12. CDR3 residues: CASSAFVGTGQSYEQYF. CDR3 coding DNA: TGTGCCAGCAGTGCATTCGTGGGGACAGGGCAGTCCTACGAGCAGTACTTC.

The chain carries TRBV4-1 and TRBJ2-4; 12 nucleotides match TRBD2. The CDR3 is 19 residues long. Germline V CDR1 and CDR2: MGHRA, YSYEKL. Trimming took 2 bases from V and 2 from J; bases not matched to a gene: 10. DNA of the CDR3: TGCGCCAGCAGCCAACTGACTAGCGGGAGTGCCAGAACCAAAAACATTCAGTACTTC. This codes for CASSQLTSGSARTKNIQYF.

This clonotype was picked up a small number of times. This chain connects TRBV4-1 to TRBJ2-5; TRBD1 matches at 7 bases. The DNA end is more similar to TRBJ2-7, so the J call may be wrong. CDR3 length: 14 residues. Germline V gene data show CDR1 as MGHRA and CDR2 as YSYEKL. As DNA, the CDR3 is TGCGCCAGCAGCCCAACGCCCGACAGGGACGAGCAGTACTTC. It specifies CASSPTPDRDEQYF.

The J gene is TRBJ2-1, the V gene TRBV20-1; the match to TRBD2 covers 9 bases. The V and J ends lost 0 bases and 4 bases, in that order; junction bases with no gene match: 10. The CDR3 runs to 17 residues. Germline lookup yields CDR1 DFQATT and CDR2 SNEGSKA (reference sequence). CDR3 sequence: CSARDFGGTSLYNEQFF. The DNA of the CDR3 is TGCAGTGCTAGAGATTTTGGCGGGACTAGCCTATACAATGAGCAGTTCTTC.

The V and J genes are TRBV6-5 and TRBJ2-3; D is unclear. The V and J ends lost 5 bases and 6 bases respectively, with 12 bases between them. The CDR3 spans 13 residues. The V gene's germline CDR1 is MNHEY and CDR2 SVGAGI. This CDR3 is CASSRSVRDTQYF. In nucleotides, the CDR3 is TGTGCCAGCAGTCGTTCCGTCAGGGATACGCAGTATTTT.

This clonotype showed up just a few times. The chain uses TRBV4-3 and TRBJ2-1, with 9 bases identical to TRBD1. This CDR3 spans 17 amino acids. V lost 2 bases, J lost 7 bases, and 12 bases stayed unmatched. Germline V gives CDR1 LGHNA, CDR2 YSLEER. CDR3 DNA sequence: TGCGCCAGCAGCCAATCTACACAGGGGGCAGATTGGAATGAGCAGTTCTTC. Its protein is CASSQSTQGADWNEQFF.

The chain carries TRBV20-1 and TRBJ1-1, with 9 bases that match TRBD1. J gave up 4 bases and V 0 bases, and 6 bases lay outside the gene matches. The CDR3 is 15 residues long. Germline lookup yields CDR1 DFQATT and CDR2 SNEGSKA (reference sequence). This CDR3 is CSARDRRQGGTEAFF. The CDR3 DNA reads TGCAGTGCTAGAGATAGGAGACAGGGGGGCACTGAAGCTTTCTTT.

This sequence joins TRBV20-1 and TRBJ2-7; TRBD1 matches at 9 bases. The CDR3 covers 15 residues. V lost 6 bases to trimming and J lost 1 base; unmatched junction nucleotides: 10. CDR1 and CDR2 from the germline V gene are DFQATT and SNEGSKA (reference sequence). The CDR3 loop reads CSATPPGQGSYEQYF. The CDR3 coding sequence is TGCAGTGCCACTCCTCCGGGACAGGGTTCCTACGAGCAGTACTTC.

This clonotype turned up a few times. The DNA of the CDR3 is TGCAGTGCTTTCTACGGACTAACCTCAAAAGGGGACTACAGCCATGAGCAGTTCTTC. Its translation is CSAFYGLTSKGDYSHEQFF. This rearrangement joins TRBV20-1 to TRBJ2-1; TRBD2 matches at 7 bases. The CDR3 length is 19 residues. CDR1 and CDR2 from the germline V gene are DFQATT and SNEGSKA (reference sequence). V shed 5 bases and J 8 bases; nucleotides not matched to a gene: 27.